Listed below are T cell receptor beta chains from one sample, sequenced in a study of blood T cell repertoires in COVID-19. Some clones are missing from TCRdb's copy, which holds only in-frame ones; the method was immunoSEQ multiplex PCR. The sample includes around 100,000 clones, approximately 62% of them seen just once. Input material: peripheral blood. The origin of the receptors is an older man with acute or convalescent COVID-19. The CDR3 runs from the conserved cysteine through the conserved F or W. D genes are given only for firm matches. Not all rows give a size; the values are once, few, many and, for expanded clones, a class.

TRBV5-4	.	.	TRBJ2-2	TGTGCCAGCAGCTCACCCCAGGGGAAATTTGGCGGGGAGCTGTTTTTT	CASSSPQGKFGGELFF
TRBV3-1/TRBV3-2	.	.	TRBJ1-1	TGTGCCAGCAGCCACGGAGGGACTTTTGCTGAAGCTTTCTTT	CASSHGGTFAEAFF
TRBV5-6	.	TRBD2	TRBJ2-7	TGTGCCAGCAGCTTGGCCCGGAGCGGGAGGGCCATCAACGAGCAGTACTTC	CASSLARSGRAINEQYF
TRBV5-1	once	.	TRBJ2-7	TGCGCCAGCACCCCGGCAGGGGGGCCCTACGAGCAGTACTTC	CASTPAGGPYEQYF
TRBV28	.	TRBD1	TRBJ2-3	TGTGCCAGCAGGGGGACAGGGATCAAGGCAGATACGCAGTATTTT	CASRGTGIKADTQYF
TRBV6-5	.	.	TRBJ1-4	TGTGCCAGCAGTTACCGGGGACTGAATAATGAAAAACTGTTTTTT	CASSYRGLNNEKLFF
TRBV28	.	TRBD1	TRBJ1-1	TGTGCCAGCAGTTCCCAGGGACAGTTCACTGAAGCTTTCTTT	CASSSQGQFTEAFF
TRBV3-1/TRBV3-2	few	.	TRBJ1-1	TGTGCCAGCAGCCAGAACACGGGGAAAGCTTTCTTT	CASSQNTGKAFF
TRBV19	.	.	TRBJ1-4	TGTGCCAGTAGTACCGGGGCGGGAGGTGAAAAACTGTTTTTT	CASSTGAGGEKLFF
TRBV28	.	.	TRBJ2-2	TGTGCCAGCAGTTTATGGGGGGGAGCGGATACCGGGGAGCTGTTTTTT	CASSLWGGADTGELFF
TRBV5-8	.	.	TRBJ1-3	TGTGCCAGCAGCTTTGGAGACTCTGGAAACACCATATATTTT	CASSFGDSGNTIYF
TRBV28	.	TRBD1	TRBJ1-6	TGTGCCAGCAGTGAGACAGGGGAAAATTCACCCCTCCACTTT	CASSETGENSPLHF
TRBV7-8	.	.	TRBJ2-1	TGTGCCAGCAGCTTATCCTCAAGCCCCTACAATGAGCAGTTCTTC	CASSLSSSPYNEQFF
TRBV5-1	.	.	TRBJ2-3	TGCGCCAGCAGTCTTCAAGCGGAACCTAGCACAGATACGCAGTATTTT	CASSLQAEPSTDTQYF
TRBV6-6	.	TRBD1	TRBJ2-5	TGTGCCAGCAGTCACACCCAGGGGGCCCAGTACTTC	CASSHTQGAQYF
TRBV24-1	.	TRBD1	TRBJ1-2	TGTGCCACCAGTGATCCCGGGACAGGGGATGGCTACACCTTC	CATSDPGTGDGYTF
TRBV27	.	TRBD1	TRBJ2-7	TGTGCCAGCAGTTTCGGTCCACAGGGGTGGTACTTC	CASSFGPQGWYF
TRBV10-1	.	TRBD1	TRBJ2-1	TGCGCCAGCAAAAAGGGGCAGGACAGGGGTTTGGATGAGCAGTTCTTC	CASKKGQDRGLDEQFF
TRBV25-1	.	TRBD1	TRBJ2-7	TGTGCCAGCAGTTTATCCGGGACAGGGACCTACGAGCAGTACTTC	CASSLSGTGTYEQYF
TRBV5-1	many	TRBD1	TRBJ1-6	TGCGCCAGCAGCGAGGGACAGGGGGTGACACCCCTCCACTTT	CASSEGQGVTPLHF
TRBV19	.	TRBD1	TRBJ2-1	TGTGCCACCCGGGACAGCCTATACAATGAGCAGTTCTTC	CATRDSLYNEQFF
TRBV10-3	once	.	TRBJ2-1	TGTGCCATCAGCGGGTTAGGGGATGAGCAGTTCTTC	CAISGLGDEQFF
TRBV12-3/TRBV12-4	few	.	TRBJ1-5	TGTGCCAGCAAAAGGGGCGAAAATCAGCCCCAGCATTTT	CASKRGENQPQHF
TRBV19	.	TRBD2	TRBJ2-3	TGTGCCAGTAGTACATCTAGCGGGAGGGCTTTAGTGAATACGCAGTATTTT	CASSTSSGRALVNTQYF
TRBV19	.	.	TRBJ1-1	TGTGCCAGTAGTATTACAGGGAACACTGAAGCTTTCTTT	CASSITGNTEAFF
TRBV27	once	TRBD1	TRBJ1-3	TGTGCCAGCAGTGCCACGCGGGACAGGGGGGGGAACACCATATATTTT	CASSATRDRGGNTIYF
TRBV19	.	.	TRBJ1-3	TGTGCCAGTAGTAAGGACAGCATCGTCTCTGGAAACACCATATATTTT	CASSKDSIVSGNTIYF
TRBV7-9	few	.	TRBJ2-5	TGTGCCAGCAGCCGAGAGACCCAGTACTTC	CASSRETQYF
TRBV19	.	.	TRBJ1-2	TGTGCCAGTAGTAGACGGACAAACTATGGCTACACCTTC	CASSRRTNYGYTF
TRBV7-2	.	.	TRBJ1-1	TGTGCCAGCAGATGGGCCGAGAACACTGAAGCTTTCTTT	CASRWAENTEAFF
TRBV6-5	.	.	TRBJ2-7	TGTGCCAGCAGAACAGGGTTGTCCGAGCAGTACTTC	CASRTGLSEQYF
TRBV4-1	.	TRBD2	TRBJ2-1	TGCGCCAGCAGCCCCTTTGTTCGGGGACTAGCGATTAATGAGCAGTTCTTC	CASSPFVRGLAINEQFF
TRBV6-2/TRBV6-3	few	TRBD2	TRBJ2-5	TGTGCCAGCAGTTACTCCCGGACTAGGAGAGAGACCCAGTACTTC	CASSYSRTRRETQYF
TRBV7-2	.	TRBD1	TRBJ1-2	TGTGCCAGCAGCCCCTACGGTTTAGGACAGGAAGAGCTCTATGGCTACACCTTC	CASSPYGLGQEELYGYTF
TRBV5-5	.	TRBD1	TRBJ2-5	TGTGCCAGCAGCTCCACAGGGGTAGAGACCCAGTACTTC	CASSSTGVETQYF
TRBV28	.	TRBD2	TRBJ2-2	TGTGCCAGCAAGGCCGGGACTAGTGGCACCGGGGAGCTGTTTTTT	CASKAGTSGTGELFF
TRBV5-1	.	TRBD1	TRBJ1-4	TGCGCCAGCAGCTACCAGTACAGGGGAGAGGAAAAACTGTTTTTT	CASSYQYRGEEKLFF
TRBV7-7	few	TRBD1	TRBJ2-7	TGTGCTAGCAGCCGCAGACAGGGGGTATACGAGCAGTACTTC	CASSRRQGVYEQYF
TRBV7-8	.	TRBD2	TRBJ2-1	TGTGCCAGCAGCTTAGGCGGACTAGCGGGAATGAATGAGCAGTTCTTC	CASSLGGLAGMNEQFF
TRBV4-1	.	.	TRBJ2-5	TGCGCCAGCAGCCAAGATGGATTAGCTAGCGGAGGCAGGGGAGAGACCCAGTACTTC	CASSQDGLASGGRGETQYF
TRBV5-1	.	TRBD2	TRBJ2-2	TGCGCCAGCAGCTTGGGACTAGCGGGAGATACATCGAACACCGGGGAGCTGTTTTTT	CASSLGLAGDTSNTGELFF
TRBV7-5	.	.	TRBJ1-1	TGTGCCAGAAGCTTAGCCAGCCAAGGGGACACTGAAGCTTTCTTT	CARSLASQGDTEAFF
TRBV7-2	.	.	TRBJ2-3	TGTGCCAGCAGCTTAGGGGCGGGGCACACAGATACGCAGTATTTT	CASSLGAGHTDTQYF
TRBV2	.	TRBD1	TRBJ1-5	TGTGCCAGCGTGCAGGGACAGGGAGCCAATCAGCCCCAGCATTTT	CASVQGQGANQPQHF
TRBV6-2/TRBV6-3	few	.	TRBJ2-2	TGTGCCAGCAGTTACTACCGGGAGTCCGGGGAGCTGTTTTTT	CASSYYRESGELFF
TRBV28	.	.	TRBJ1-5	TGTGCCAGCAGTTTTGACAGGAGAAATCAGCCCCAGCATTTT	CASSFDRRNQPQHF
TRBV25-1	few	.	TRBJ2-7	TGTGCCAGCAGTGAATTAGGAGGAAAGCAGTACTTC	CASSELGGKQYF
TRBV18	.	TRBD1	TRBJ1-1	TGTGCCAGCTCAATCACCACGGAGGGGGCGAACACTGAAGCTTTCTTT	CASSITTEGANTEAFF
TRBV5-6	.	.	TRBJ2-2	TGTGCCAGCAGCCCCCGTCGAGGGTTCAACACCGGGGAGCTGTTTTTT	CASSPRRGFNTGELFF
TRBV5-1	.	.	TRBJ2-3	TGCGCCAGCACCGGGTTTACAAATTCAGATACGCAGTATTTT	CASTGFTNSDTQYF
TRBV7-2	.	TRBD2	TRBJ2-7	TGTGCCAGCAGCTTAGCAGGGACTAGCGGGAGCTACGAGCAGTACTTC	CASSLAGTSGSYEQYF
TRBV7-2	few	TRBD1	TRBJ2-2	TGTGCCAGCAGATGGGGACAGGGGGCTAACACCGGGGAGCTGTTTTTT	CASRWGQGANTGELFF
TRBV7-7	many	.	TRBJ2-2	TGTGCCAGCAGCTGGGGGAGGTCCTTGAACACCGGGGAGCTGTTTTTT	CASSWGRSLNTGELFF
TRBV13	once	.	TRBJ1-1	TGTGCCAGCAGCCTATTCAGGGGTAGCACTGAAGCTTTCTTT	CASSLFRGSTEAFF
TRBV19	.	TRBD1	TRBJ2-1	TGTGCCAGTAGTATCGTCCCGGGACAGGGTTCGCAGTTCTTC	CASSIVPGQGSQFF
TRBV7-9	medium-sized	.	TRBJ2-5	TGTGCCAGCGTGGGGGGCCAAGAGACCCAGTACTTC	CASVGGQETQYF
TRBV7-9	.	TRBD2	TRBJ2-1	TGTGCCAGCAGCTTGCCTAGCGGGAGAAATGAGCAGTTCTTC	CASSLPSGRNEQFF
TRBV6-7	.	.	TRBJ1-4	TGTGCCAGCAGTTACCCCCCTGTGCGGGGAGTAGGTGAAAAACTGTTTTTT	CASSYPPVRGVGEKLFF
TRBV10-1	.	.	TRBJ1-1	TGCGCCAGCAGTTCACAGATGAACACTGAAGCTTTCTTT	CASSSQMNTEAFF